These T cell receptor beta chains were read from a single sample in a study of T cells after yellow fever vaccination. TCRdb reprocessed the 5' RACE reads via MiXCR and lists one record per CDR3 protein. The sample consists of around 310,000 distinct CDR3 sequences, about 9.5% of them appearing once. This sample comprised PBMCs, obtained on the day of the first yellow fever vaccination. Source of these receptors: a man aged 18 to 30 who received the YFV17D yellow fever vaccine. Each CDR3 is given with its conserved first and last residue. D genes are given only for firm matches. Rows may omit the clone size; those that give it use once, few, many or a size class.

>TRBV6-5|few|TRBD1|TRBJ1-1
TGTGCCAGCAGTTACAACACAGGGGCTCTTTTATCGGATGCTGGGGCTTTCTTT
CASSYNTGALLSDAGAFF
>TRBV6-4|-|-|TRBJ2-3
TGTGCCAGCAGTGACCTCACCACAGATACGCAGTATTTT
CASSDLTTDTQYF
>TRBV12-3/TRBV12-4|-|TRBD2|TRBJ2-4
TGTGCCAGCAGTTTTGGGGGGGCGGGAGGGAACATTCAGTACTTC
CASSFGGAGGNIQYF
>TRBV3-1|many|-|TRBJ2-1
TGTGCCAGCAGCCCCCTCCCCGGGGCCAACTCCTACAATGAGCAGTTCTTC
CASSPLPGANSYNEQFF
>TRBV4-3|-|-|TRBJ2-6
TGCGCCAGCAGCCAAGATATGATAGGGGGTGCCTTTTCTGGGGCCAACGTCCTGACTTTC
CASSQDMIGGAFSGANVLTF
>TRBV12-3/TRBV12-4|many|TRBD2|TRBJ2-3
TGTGCCAGCAGTCCAGGGGTTGGCGGGGGGTCGGGAGATACGCAGTATTTT
CASSPGVGGGSGDTQYF
>TRBV29-1|-|TRBD1|TRBJ2-7
TGCAGCGTTGAACGCCAAACAGGGGGCGAGCAGTACTTC
CSVERQTGGEQYF
>TRBV12-3/TRBV12-4|few|-|TRBJ1-1
TGTGCCAGCAGCCTTCAATACACTGAAGCTTTCTTT
CASSLQYTEAFF
>TRBV29-1|many|-|TRBJ2-3
TGCAGCGTAGGCACAGATACGCAGTATTTT
CSVGTDTQYF
>TRBV6-1|-|-|TRBJ2-3
TGTGCCAGCACCTCTCAGGCTAGCACAGATACGCAGTATTTT
CASTSQASTDTQYF
>TRBV15|many|-|TRBJ2-7
TGTGCCACCAGCAGCGCAGGGAGGTCCTACGAGCAGTACTTC
CATSSAGRSYEQYF
>TRBV12-3/TRBV12-4|few|TRBD1|TRBJ1-6
TGTGCCAGCAGTTCCCACAGGGGAAATTCACCCCTCCACTTT
CASSSHRGNSPLHF
>TRBV20-1|few|TRBD1|TRBJ2-3
TGCAGTGCCGCGACAGGGGATACGCAGTATTTT
CSAATGDTQYF
>TRBV19|many|TRBD1|TRBJ1-2
TGTGCCAGTAGCCGACAGGGGGCAATTGGAAGCTATGGCTACACCTTC
CASSRQGAIGSYGYTF
>TRBV5-1|many|TRBD1|TRBJ1-1
TGCGCCAGCAGCAAGGACAGGGGGCCTACTGAAGCTTTCTTT
CASSKDRGPTEAFF
>TRBV6-2/TRBV6-3|few|-|TRBJ2-7
TGTGCCAGCAGTTATGAGGTGGCAGGGTCCCCCTACGAGCAGTACTTC
CASSYEVAGSPYEQYF
>TRBV28|-|-|TRBJ2-1
TGTGCCAGCAGTTTACCCTACCATGGACAGAGCTCCTACAATGAGCAGTTCTTC
CASSLPYHGQSSYNEQFF
>TRBV24-1|few|-|TRBJ2-3
TGTGCCACCAGTGGGACCGATTACACAGATACGCAGTATTTT
CATSGTDYTDTQYF
>TRBV12-3/TRBV12-4|-|-|TRBJ1-2
TGTGCCAGCAGTTTGAACAGGAACTATGGCTACACCTTC
CASSLNRNYGYTF
>TRBV20-1|few|TRBD1|TRBJ1-4
TGCAGTGCCCAGGCCGGGACAGGGAATGAAAAACTGTTTTTT
CSAQAGTGNEKLFF
>TRBV27|-|TRBD2|TRBJ2-1
TGTGCCAGCAGAGCCGGAACCGGGACTAGGAGTGAGCAGTTCTTC
CASRAGTGTRSEQFF
>TRBV10-2|-|-|TRBJ2-5
TGCGCCAGCAGTGATAGTCGGGAGACCCAGTACTTC
CASSDSRETQYF
>TRBV7-9|few|-|TRBJ1-3
TGTGCCAGCCTCGAGGGGACTGGAAACACCATATATTTT
CASLEGTGNTIYF
>TRBV29-1|few|TRBD2|TRBJ2-1
TGCAGCGTTCCCAGCGGGGGGAGCTTCGAAGAGCAGTTCTTC
CSVPSGGSFEEQFF
>TRBV20-1|few|-|TRBJ2-3
TGCAGTGCCCGAGACGGAGGGAAAGGCGCAGATACGCAGTATTTT
CSARDGGKGADTQYF
>TRBV27|many|-|TRBJ2-7
TGTGCCAGCAGTTTGTACCCAACAACAGCCTACGAGCAGTACTTC
CASSLYPTTAYEQYF
>TRBV20-1|few|TRBD2|TRBJ2-1
TGCAGTGCTAGAGATGGGGCCCCACTAGCGGGGAACTACAATGAGCAGTTCTTC
CSARDGAPLAGNYNEQFF
>TRBV6-2/TRBV6-3|few|TRBD2|TRBJ2-1
TGTGCCAGCAGGTGGACTAGCGGGGGAAGAAATGAGCAGTTCTTC
CASRWTSGGRNEQFF
>TRBV28|few|-|TRBJ1-1
TGTGCCAGCAGTTTATGGGGGGAGAACTTCTTT
CASSLWGENFF
>TRBV11-2|-|-|TRBJ1-2
TGTGCCAGCAGCTTAGTGGCAGCGAACTATGGCTACACCTTC
CASSLVAANYGYTF
>TRBV6-1|few|-|TRBJ2-3
TGTGCCAGCATGGGGGTGGCGAGCACAGATACGCAGTATTTT
CASMGVASTDTQYF
>TRBV7-2|-|-|TRBJ1-1
TGTGCCAGCAGCGGATGGACGGAGGGGGCTGAAGCTTTCTTT
CASSGWTEGAEAFF
>TRBV3-1|-|-|TRBJ1-6
TGTGCCAGCAGCCAACAGGGTAAAAATTCACCCCTCCACTTT
CASSQQGKNSPLHF
>TRBV9|-|-|TRBJ1-1
TGTGCCAGCAGCGAATGGACGGACCCTGACACTGAAGCTTTCTTT
CASSEWTDPDTEAFF
>TRBV6-1|many|-|TRBJ1-2
TGTGCCAGCAGCCAGAGGGGCCCGTTGGCCTATGGCTACACCTTC
CASSQRGPLAYGYTF
>TRBV20-1|many|-|TRBJ2-5
TGCAGTGCTCTATCGGGGGGCGCGGAGACCCAGTACTTC
CSALSGGAETQYF
>TRBV4-2|few|-|TRBJ2-2
TGTGCCAGCAGCCCCCGGGTCAATGGAGCCGGGGAGCTGTTTTTT
CASSPRVNGAGELFF
>TRBV7-2|-|TRBD2|TRBJ2-7
TGTGCCAGCAGCCTTGAGCGGGGGTTTTACGAGCAGTACTTC
CASSLERGFYEQYF
>TRBV15|few|-|TRBJ1-2
TGTGCCACCAGCAGAGAGGCGGGCGGGGGCGCAGGAGGCTACACCTTC
CATSREAGGGAGGYTF
>TRBV2|-|TRBD1|TRBJ2-1
TGTGCCAGCAGGGGGGACAGCCATGAGCAGTTCTTC
CASRGDSHEQFF
>TRBV19|-|TRBD1|TRBJ1-4
TGTGCCACCCTCGACAGGGAAGGAACTAATGAAAAACTGTTTTTT
CATLDREGTNEKLFF
>TRBV24-1|few|-|TRBJ2-4
TGTGCCACCAGTGATTTGTCTGATGGTTTAGACATTCAGTACTTC
CATSDLSDGLDIQYF
>TRBV7-2|-|TRBD2|TRBJ2-1
TGTGCCAGCAGGGCTCCGGGACTAGAAACCTATGAGCAGTTCTTC
CASRAPGLETYEQFF
>TRBV5-1|few|TRBD1|TRBJ1-1
TGCGCCAGCAGCTTGATGACAGGGACGACTGAAGCTTTCTTT
CASSLMTGTTEAFF
>TRBV6-2/TRBV6-3|-|-|TRBJ1-5
TGTGCCAGCAGTTATGCAGGGTTCCGCAGCCAGCCCCAGCATTTT
CASSYAGFRSQPQHF
>TRBV20-1|-|TRBD1|TRBJ1-2
TGCAGTGCTGAAGGACAGGGTGAATGGGGCTACACCTTC
CSAEGQGEWGYTF